The clone carrying this TCR beta chain was seen only a few times. As yet, its antigen is unknown. These data are taken from a study of cytomegalovirus exposure and HLA in healthy donors. The study's findings and limits: It was confirmed in vitro that three of the CMV-associated chains were specific for CMV antigens.

The study ran its PCR with 60 Vbeta and 13 Jbeta primers. Measured with immunoSEQ multiplex PCR; TCRdb has only the in-frame clones, and not every one. The sample includes around 180,000 clones, 65% to 85% of them seen just once. The CDR3 is made up of 15 amino acids. V lost 1 base and J lost 0; bases outside the gene matches: 3. Germline loops: CDR1 LNHNV, CDR2 YYDKDF (reference sequence). J is TRBJ2-7 and V is TRBV15, with 7 positions matching TRBD1. The sequence was obtained from a man younger than 35 in good health and CMV-seronegative. The material sequenced was PBMCs. The DNA for the CDR3 is TGTGCCACCAGCAGAGCGGCAGGGGGCTCCTACGAGCAGTACTTC. Residues: CATSRAAGGSYEQYF.